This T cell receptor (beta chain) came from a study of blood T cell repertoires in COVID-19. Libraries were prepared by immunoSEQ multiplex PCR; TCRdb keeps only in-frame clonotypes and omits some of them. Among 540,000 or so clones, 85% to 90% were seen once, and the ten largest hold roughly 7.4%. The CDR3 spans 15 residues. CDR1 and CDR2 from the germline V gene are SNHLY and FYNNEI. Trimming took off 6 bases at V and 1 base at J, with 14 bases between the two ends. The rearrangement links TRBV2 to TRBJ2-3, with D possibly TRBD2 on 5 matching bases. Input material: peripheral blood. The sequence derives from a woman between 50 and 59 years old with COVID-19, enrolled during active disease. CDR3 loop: CASRWGSGGTDTQYF. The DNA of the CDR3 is TGTGCCAGCAGATGGGGTTCCGGGGGCACAGATACGCAGTATTTT.